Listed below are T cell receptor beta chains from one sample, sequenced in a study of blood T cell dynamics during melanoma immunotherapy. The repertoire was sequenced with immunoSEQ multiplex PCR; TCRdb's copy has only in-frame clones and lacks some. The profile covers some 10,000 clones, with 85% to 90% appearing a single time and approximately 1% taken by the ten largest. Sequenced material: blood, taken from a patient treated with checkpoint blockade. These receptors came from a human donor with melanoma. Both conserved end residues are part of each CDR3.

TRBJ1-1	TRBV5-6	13	CASSRRVNTEAFF
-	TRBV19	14	CASSGTLVSYEQYF
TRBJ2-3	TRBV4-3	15	CASSQERGGADTQYF
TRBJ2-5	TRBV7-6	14	CASSLVRRGETQYF
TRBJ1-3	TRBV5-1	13	CASSMASGNTIYF
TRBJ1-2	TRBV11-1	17	CASTTARTGDLTYGYTF
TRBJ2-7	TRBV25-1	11	CASSTIYEQYF
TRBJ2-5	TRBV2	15	CASSDSRTTQETQYF
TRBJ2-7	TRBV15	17	CATSRDRSRRLAYEQYF
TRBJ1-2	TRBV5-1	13	CASSTNTNYGYTF
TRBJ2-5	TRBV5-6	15	CASSFLGVTQETQYF
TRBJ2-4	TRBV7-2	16	CASSRDGVGAKNIQYF
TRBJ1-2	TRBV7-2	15	CASSPTRTGVGGYTF
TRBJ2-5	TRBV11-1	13	CASTMTEPGTQYF
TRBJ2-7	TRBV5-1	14	CASRLGGEAGEQYF
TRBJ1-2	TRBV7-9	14	CASSLGTGPYGYTF
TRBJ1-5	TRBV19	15	CASSRDRGGNQPQHF
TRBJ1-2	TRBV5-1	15	CASSTIRGRGDGYTF
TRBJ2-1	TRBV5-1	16	CASRLDTGQFYNEQFF
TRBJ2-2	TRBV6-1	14	CASSGLAGAGELFF
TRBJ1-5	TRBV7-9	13	CASSLYGNQPQHF
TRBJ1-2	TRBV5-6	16	CASSLREGASRDGYTF
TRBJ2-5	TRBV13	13	CASSSDREETQYF
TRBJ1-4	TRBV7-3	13	CASSLNVDEKLFF
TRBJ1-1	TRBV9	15	CASSVTGGLGTEAFF
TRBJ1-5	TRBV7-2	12	CASSALEGPQHF
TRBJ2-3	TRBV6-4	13	CASRPSGGPRQYF
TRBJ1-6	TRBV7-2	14	CASSLGQGYSPLHF
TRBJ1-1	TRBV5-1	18	CASSLRLAKTGSNTEAFF
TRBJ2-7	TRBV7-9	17	CASSRITGGRAYYEQYF
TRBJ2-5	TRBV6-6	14	CASSILAGGQEQYF
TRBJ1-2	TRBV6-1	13	CASSEYFSYGYTF
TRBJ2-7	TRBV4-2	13	CASSHYLISEQYF
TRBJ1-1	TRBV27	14	CASRPTYGGTEAFF
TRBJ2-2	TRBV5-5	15	CASSLRQGVTGELFF
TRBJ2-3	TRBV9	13	CASSLLGTDTQYF
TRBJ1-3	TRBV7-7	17	CASSPMTPGSSGNTIYF
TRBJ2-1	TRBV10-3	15	CAIGVVELTNNEQFF
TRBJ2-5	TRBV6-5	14	CASSYSASVETQYF
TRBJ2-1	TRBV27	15	CASSFSGGRLGEQFF